A selection of T cell receptor beta chains follows, all from one sample in a study of blood T cell repertoires in COVID-19. The table came from immunoSEQ multiplex PCR; TCRdb's copy has only in-frame clones and leaves some out. The top ten clones hold 3.5% to 5% of a sample with a few hundred thousand clones, about 91% of them seen once. The specimen was peripheral blood. The receptors come from a woman aged 35 to 49 who had recovered from COVID-19. Each CDR3 is given with its conserved first and last residue. Fields, in order: D gene, J gene, V gene, clone size, CDR3 DNA, CDR3 protein. A D gene is named only where the DNA matches it firmly. The size field is filled for only some rows; it gives once, few, many or a size class.

D: -; J: TRBJ1-6; V: TRBV18; size: -; DNA: TGTGCCAGCTTCGCCGGGACTCCCGATTCACCCCTCCACTTT; CDR3: CASFAGTPDSPLHF
D: TRBD1; J: TRBJ2-1; V: TRBV5-1; size: -; DNA: TGCGCCAGCAGCCCGACCCTCCGACAGGGTCCCGGGGATGAGCAGTTCTTC; CDR3: CASSPTLRQGPGDEQFF
D: TRBD2; J: TRBJ2-5; V: TRBV7-7; size: -; DNA: TGTGCCAGCAGCTCCGGGACTAGCGGGAGTAGGGAGACCCAGTACTTC; CDR3: CASSSGTSGSRETQYF
D: -; J: TRBJ1-1; V: TRBV4-1; size: -; DNA: TGCGCCAGCAGCCCCACAGGGTTGCGGACTGAAGCTTTCTTT; CDR3: CASSPTGLRTEAFF
D: TRBD2; J: TRBJ2-1; V: TRBV11-2; size: once; DNA: TGTGCCAGCAGCAAACTAGCGGGAGGGTTGGGAAATGAGCAGTTCTTC; CDR3: CASSKLAGGLGNEQFF
D: -; J: TRBJ1-2; V: TRBV3-1/TRBV3-2; size: -; DNA: TGTGCCAGCAGCCTACAGGGAATTTATGGCTACACCTTC; CDR3: CASSLQGIYGYTF
D: TRBD2; J: TRBJ2-1; V: TRBV10-3; size: -; DNA: TGTGCCATCAGTGAGTCCAAACTAGCGGGGGTGGATGAGCAGTTCTTC; CDR3: CAISESKLAGVDEQFF
D: -; J: TRBJ1-2; V: TRBV30; size: -; DNA: TGTGCCTGGGCAGGCTATGGCTACACCTTC; CDR3: CAWAGYGYTF
D: -; J: TRBJ1-4; V: TRBV19; size: -; DNA: TGTGCCAGTAGTTTTCACCCAGATGAAAAACTGTTTTTT; CDR3: CASSFHPDEKLFF
D: -; J: TRBJ2-3; V: TRBV11-3; size: -; DNA: TGTGCCAGCAGCTTAGATGGGGCAGGGAGGACAGATACGCAGTATTTT; CDR3: CASSLDGAGRTDTQYF
D: -; J: TRBJ2-7; V: TRBV29-1; size: -; DNA: TGCAGCGTTGACCGCCATGACAGCTACGAGCAGTACTTC; CDR3: CSVDRHDSYEQYF
D: TRBD1; J: TRBJ1-3; V: TRBV5-4; size: few; DNA: TGTGCCACCCAGGGGGCTTCAGGAAACACCATATATTTT; CDR3: CATQGASGNTIYF
D: -; J: TRBJ1-6; V: TRBV27; size: -; DNA: TGTGCCAGCAGAACCATACAGGCCTCAAATTCACCCCTCCACTTT; CDR3: CASRTIQASNSPLHF
D: TRBD2; J: TRBJ2-7; V: TRBV19; size: -; DNA: TGTGCCAGTAGTACGCGCGGGGGGACCAACGAGCAGTACTTC; CDR3: CASSTRGGTNEQYF
D: TRBD2; J: TRBJ2-5; V: TRBV5-5; size: -; DNA: TGTGCCAGCAGCTTGGACGCTTGGCGGGGGGTTGAGACCCAGTACTTC; CDR3: CASSLDAWRGVETQYF
D: -; J: TRBJ1-2; V: TRBV7-6; size: -; DNA: TGTGCCAGCAGCTTATCGTTCGCGGGGCTGGGCTATGGCTACACCTTC; CDR3: CASSLSFAGLGYGYTF
D: TRBD1; J: TRBJ1-1; V: TRBV12-3/TRBV12-4; size: -; DNA: TGTGCCAGCAGTTCCCGGACAGGGGCGGCTTTCTTT; CDR3: CASSSRTGAAFF
D: -; J: TRBJ1-1; V: TRBV6-5; size: -; DNA: TGTGCCAGCAAACAGCCAGGGGCGGGCACTGAAGCTTTCTTT; CDR3: CASKQPGAGTEAFF
D: TRBD1; J: TRBJ2-7; V: TRBV27; size: -; DNA: TGTGCCAGCAGTTTATTGGGGACAGGGGGTCCCTACGAGCAGTACTTC; CDR3: CASSLLGTGGPYEQYF
D: TRBD2; J: TRBJ2-1; V: TRBV5-3; size: -; DNA: TGTGCCAGAAGCGGGACTAGCGGCTCCTACAATGAGCAGTTCTTC; CDR3: CARSGTSGSYNEQFF
D: -; J: TRBJ1-1; V: TRBV6-6; size: -; DNA: TGTGCCAGCAGTTATGGGGCAGGGAAGACTGAAGCTTTCTTT; CDR3: CASSYGAGKTEAFF
D: -; J: TRBJ2-3; V: TRBV28; size: -; DNA: TGTGCCAGCAGTAATTCGGGGTATACGCAGTATTTT; CDR3: CASSNSGYTQYF
D: TRBD2; J: TRBJ2-1; V: TRBV4-3; size: once; DNA: TGCGCCAGCAGCCAAGAATTACCCGGGACTAGCGGGAGGGGTGAGCAGTTCTTC; CDR3: CASSQELPGTSGRGEQFF
D: TRBD1; J: TRBJ1-1; V: TRBV5-1; size: -; DNA: TGCGCCAGCAGCCCTGGGACAGGGGAATGGTCTGAAGCTTTCTTT; CDR3: CASSPGTGEWSEAFF
D: -; J: TRBJ1-4; V: TRBV2; size: -; DNA: TGTGCCAGCAGCCACCTACAGAACCCTAATGAAAAACTGTTTTTT; CDR3: CASSHLQNPNEKLFF
D: TRBD2; J: TRBJ2-1; V: TRBV4-3; size: once; DNA: TGCGCCAACAAACTAGCGCAAGACTCCTACAATGAGCAGTTCTTC; CDR3: CANKLAQDSYNEQFF
D: -; J: TRBJ2-7; V: TRBV4-1; size: -; DNA: TGCGCCAGCAGCCAAGTCAGGGTTGGAGAGCAGTACTTC; CDR3: CASSQVRVGEQYF
D: -; J: TRBJ2-2; V: TRBV9; size: few; DNA: TGTGCCAGCAGCGTAGCTGGGGGGACCAACTGGGAGCTGTTTTTT; CDR3: CASSVAGGTNWELFF
D: -; J: TRBJ2-5; V: TRBV29-1; size: many; DNA: TGCAGCGTTCACCACAGTACACAAGAGACCCAGTACTTC; CDR3: CSVHHSTQETQYF
D: -; J: TRBJ1-1; V: TRBV18; size: -; DNA: TGTGCCAGCTCAGGACTGACGGTCACTGAAGCTTTCTTT; CDR3: CASSGLTVTEAFF
D: TRBD2; J: TRBJ2-1; V: TRBV7-3; size: -; DNA: TGTGCCAGCAGCTCTAGCGGGGGATACAATGAGCAGTTCTTC; CDR3: CASSSSGGYNEQFF
D: TRBD2; J: TRBJ2-5; V: TRBV5-3; size: -; DNA: TGTGCCAGAAGCATACCCGGCTCTAGCGGGGGCCGGTACCAAGAGACCCAGTACTTC; CDR3: CARSIPGSSGGRYQETQYF
D: -; J: TRBJ2-5; V: TRBV5-1; size: -; DNA: TGCGCCAGCAGCTTGGGGTCAGGACAAGAGACCCAGTACTTC; CDR3: CASSLGSGQETQYF
D: TRBD1; J: TRBJ1-1; V: TRBV9; size: once; DNA: TGTGCCAGCAGCCCGAGCCCCACAGGGGGCGATTTAGGAGCTTTCTTT; CDR3: CASSPSPTGGDLGAFF
D: TRBD1; J: TRBJ1-1; V: TRBV6-6; size: -; DNA: TGTGCCAGCAAAGGGGGCGGTGAAGCTTTCTTT; CDR3: CASKGGGEAFF
D: TRBD1; J: TRBJ1-1; V: TRBV6-5; size: once; DNA: TGTGCCAGCAGTTCCCTGACAGGGATGAACACTGAAGCTTTCTTT; CDR3: CASSSLTGMNTEAFF
D: TRBD1; J: TRBJ1-5; V: TRBV10-1; size: -; DNA: TGCGCCAGCAGCGAAGACAGGGCCGGGCAGCCCCAGCATTTT; CDR3: CASSEDRAGQPQHF
D: TRBD2; J: TRBJ2-7; V: TRBV6-1; size: -; DNA: TGTGCCAGCAGTGACCCCGGGGGGAGCGAGCAGTACTTC; CDR3: CASSDPGGSEQYF
D: -; J: TRBJ2-2; V: TRBV9; size: -; DNA: TGTGCCAGCAGCGTAGGCTCGGGCACCGGGGAGCTGTTTTTT; CDR3: CASSVGSGTGELFF
D: -; J: TRBJ2-7; V: TRBV7-6; size: -; DNA: TGTGCCAGCAGCTTAGGGACAGCATACGAGCAGTACTTC; CDR3: CASSLGTAYEQYF